These 7 T cell receptor beta chains were sequenced from one sample in a study of T cells in Graves' hyperthyroidism and ophthalmopathy. TCR beta CDR3 sequences were amplified from RNA transcripts. Primed by the HTBI set, a first-round RT-PCR was run on the TCR CDR3. TCRdb reanalysed the multiplex PCR reads using MiXCR and keeps one entry per CDR3 protein. The repertoire holds over 700,000 distinct CDR3 sequences, with roughly 40% as singletons. The sequencing sample was made of blood. These receptors were obtained from a man in his late teens or twenties with Graves' hyperthyroidism.

This clonotype was detected a few times. The V call is TRBV12-3 or TRBV12-4, the J call TRBJ2-7, with 8 positions matching TRBD2. The CDR3 has 14 amino acids. The ends lost 8 bases at V and 0 bases at J; junction bases unmatched: 6. The DNA of the CDR3 is TGTGCCAGCGCCTTAGCGGGAACCTCCTACGAGCAGTACTTC. This encodes CASALAGTSYEQYF.

This CDR3 is CSALGGSGNTIYF. CDR3 nucleotide sequence: TGCAGTGCTCTTGGGGGGTCTGGAAACACCATATATTTT. This rearrangement joins TRBV20-1 to TRBJ1-3; D is perhaps TRBD1 (5 bases). Trimming took off 5 bases at V and 1 base at J, with 9 bases between the two ends. Germline loops: CDR1 DFQATT, CDR2 SNEGSKA (reference sequence). The CDR3 totals 13 residues.

This clonotype showed up many times. This chain uses TRBV24-1 with TRBJ1-1; 9 nucleotides line up with TRBD1. The CDR3 has 14 residues. The germline V gene encodes CDR1 KGHDR and CDR2 SFDVKD. J was trimmed by 5 bases and V by 3 bases; bases with no gene match: 3. DNA for the CDR3: TGTGCCACCAGTGATCCCGACAGGGGGACTGAAGCTTTCTTT. It is translated as CATSDPDRGTEAFF.

This chain links TRBV28 with TRBJ2-5; perhaps TRBD2 as D (6 bases). The germline gives CDR1 MDHEN, CDR2 SYDVKM. The length of the CDR3 is 14 residues. V gave up 3 bases and J gave up 4 bases, with 12 bases separating them. This chain's CDR3 is CASSFREVGETQYF. For the CDR3, the DNA is TGTGCCAGCAGTTTCAGGGAGGTCGGAGAGACCCAGTACTTC.

About this clonotype: A much larger clone sits a single nucleotide away, making a read error possible. The chain links TRBV10-1 to TRBJ2-7; D gene uncertain. This CDR3 spans 9 amino acids. Germline loops: CDR1 WNHNN, CDR2 SYGVQD (reference sequence). The CDR3 coding sequence is TGCGCCAGCAGTGCCATGTCTCACTTC. Protein: CASSAMSHF.

This clonotype occurred many times. The chain recombines TRBV7-9 with TRBJ2-7; 7 bases are shared with TRBD1. V shed 4 bases, J shed 3 bases, and the junction held 9 bases outside the gene matches. The V gene's germline CDR1 is SEHNR and CDR2 FQNEAQ (reference sequence). The CDR3 totals 15 residues. CDR3 sequence reads: CASSSHRQGNYEQYF. The CDR3 DNA follows: TGTGCCAGCAGCTCACACCGACAGGGAAACTACGAGCAGTACTTC.

To note about this clonotype: This clone may be a read error of a much larger clone one base away. The V call is TRBV13, the J call TRBJ2-5; TRBD2 is a possible D gene (6 bases). Germline CDR1 PRHDT, CDR2 FYEKMQ (reference sequence). The CDR3 totals 14 residues. The CDR3 reads CASSSGLQQETHYF. Written as DNA, the CDR3 is TGTGCCAGCAGCTCGGGACTGCAACAAGAGACCCATTACTTC.